This is a list of T cell receptor beta chains from one sample in a study of immune cell composition in non-small cell lung cancer. Sequencing was performed with immunoSEQ multiplex PCR; in TCRdb, only in-frame clones are kept and a portion is missing. The table has about 2,500 clones, roughly 87% seen once; the top ten hold about 38%. The specimen sequenced was lung tumor tissue. Source of these receptors: a human donor with non-small cell lung cancer. Both conserved end residues are part of each CDR3.

TRBV27	TRBJ2-3	CASSLQRLAGGTDTQYF
TRBV6-5	TRBJ2-7	CASSYTGQGVGEQYF
TRBV2	TRBJ2-3	CASSSTSGVMNTQYF
TRBV7-6	TRBJ2-4	CASSLGTGTGGAHIQYF
TRBV19	TRBJ1-5	CASSSTGGDQPQHF
TRBV7-6	TRBJ2-7	CASSPNSGYEQYF
TRBV18	TRBJ2-1	CASSPQGGAASEQFF
TRBV7-6	TRBJ2-3	CASSLEGTGIPDTQYF
TRBV19	TRBJ1-1	CASSRDRAFLTAEAFF
TRBV4-1	TRBJ1-2	CASSQPTGTGVQDGYTF